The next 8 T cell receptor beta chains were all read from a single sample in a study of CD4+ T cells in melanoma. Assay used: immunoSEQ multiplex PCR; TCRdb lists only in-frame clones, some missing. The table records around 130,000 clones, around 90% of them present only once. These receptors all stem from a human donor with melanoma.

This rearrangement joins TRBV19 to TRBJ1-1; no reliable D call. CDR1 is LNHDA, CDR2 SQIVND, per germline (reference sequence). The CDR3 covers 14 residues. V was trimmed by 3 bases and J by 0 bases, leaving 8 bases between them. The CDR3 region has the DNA TGTGCCAGTAGTATCCGGACGCTGAACACTGAAGCTTTCTTT. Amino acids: CASSIRTLNTEAFF.

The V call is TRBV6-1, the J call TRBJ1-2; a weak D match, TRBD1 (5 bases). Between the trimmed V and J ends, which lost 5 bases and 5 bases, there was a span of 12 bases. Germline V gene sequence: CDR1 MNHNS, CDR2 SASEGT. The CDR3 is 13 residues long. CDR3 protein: CASSRDGKYGYTF. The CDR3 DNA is TGTGCCAGCAGTCGGGACGGAAAGTATGGCTACACCTTC.

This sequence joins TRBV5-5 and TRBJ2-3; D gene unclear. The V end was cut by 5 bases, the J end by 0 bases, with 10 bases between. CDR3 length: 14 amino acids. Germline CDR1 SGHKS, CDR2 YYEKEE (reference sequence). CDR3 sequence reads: CASSMASSTDTQYF. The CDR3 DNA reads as TGTGCCAGCAGTATGGCGTCTAGCACAGATACGCAGTATTTT.

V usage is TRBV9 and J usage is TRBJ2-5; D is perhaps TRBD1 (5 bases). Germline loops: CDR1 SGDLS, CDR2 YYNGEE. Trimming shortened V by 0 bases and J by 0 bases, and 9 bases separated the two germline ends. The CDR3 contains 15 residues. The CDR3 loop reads CASSVGGENQETQYF. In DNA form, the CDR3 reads TGTGCCAGCAGCGTAGGGGGCGAGAACCAAGAGACCCAGTACTTC.

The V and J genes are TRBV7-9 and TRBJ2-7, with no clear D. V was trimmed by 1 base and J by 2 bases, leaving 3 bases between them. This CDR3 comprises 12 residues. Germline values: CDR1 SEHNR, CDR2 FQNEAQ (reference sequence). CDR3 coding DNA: TGTGCCAGCAGCTTAGGGACCTACGAGCAGTACTTC. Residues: CASSLGTYEQYF. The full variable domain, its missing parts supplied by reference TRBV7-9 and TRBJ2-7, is DTGVSQNPRHKITKRGQNVTFRCDPISEHNRLYWYRQTLGQGPEFLTYFQNEAQLEKSRLLSDRFSAERPKGSFSTLEIQRTEQGDSAMYLCASSLGTYEQYFGPGTRLTVT.

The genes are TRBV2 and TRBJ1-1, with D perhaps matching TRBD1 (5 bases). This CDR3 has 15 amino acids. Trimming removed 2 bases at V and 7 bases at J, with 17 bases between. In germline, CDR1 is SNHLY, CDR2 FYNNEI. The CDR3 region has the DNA TGTGCCAGCAGTGAATTGAGCTCAGGGTACGTTGAAGCTTTCTTT. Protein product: CASSELSSGYVEAFF.

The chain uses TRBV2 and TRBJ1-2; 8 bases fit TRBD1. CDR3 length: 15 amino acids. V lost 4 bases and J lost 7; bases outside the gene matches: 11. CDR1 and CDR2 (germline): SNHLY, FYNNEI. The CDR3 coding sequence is TGTGCCAGCAGTGGTTTAGGACAGGGCTTATCTGGCTACACCTTC. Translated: CASSGLGQGLSGYTF.

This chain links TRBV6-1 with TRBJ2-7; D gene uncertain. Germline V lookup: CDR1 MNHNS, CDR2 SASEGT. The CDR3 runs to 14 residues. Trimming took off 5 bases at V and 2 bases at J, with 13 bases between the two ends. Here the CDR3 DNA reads TGTGCCAGCAGTCGGCTCCCCCAGCCCTACGAGCAGTACTTC. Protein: CASSRLPQPYEQYF.